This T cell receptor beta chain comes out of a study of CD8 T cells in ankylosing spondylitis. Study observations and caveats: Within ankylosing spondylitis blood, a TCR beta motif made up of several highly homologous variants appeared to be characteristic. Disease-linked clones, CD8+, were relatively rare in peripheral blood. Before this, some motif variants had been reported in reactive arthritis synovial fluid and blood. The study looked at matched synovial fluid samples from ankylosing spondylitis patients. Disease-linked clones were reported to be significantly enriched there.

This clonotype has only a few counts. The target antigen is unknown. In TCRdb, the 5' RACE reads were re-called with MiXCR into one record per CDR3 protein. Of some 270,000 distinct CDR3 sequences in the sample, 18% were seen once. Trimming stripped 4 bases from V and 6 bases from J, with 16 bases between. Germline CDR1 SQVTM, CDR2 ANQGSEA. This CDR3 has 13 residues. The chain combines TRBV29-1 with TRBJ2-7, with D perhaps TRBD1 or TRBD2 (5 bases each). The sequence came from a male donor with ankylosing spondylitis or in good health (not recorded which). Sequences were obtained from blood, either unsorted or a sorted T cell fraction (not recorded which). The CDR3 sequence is CSVVGTDGTEQYF. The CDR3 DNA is TGCAGCGTTGTTGGGACCGACGGTACCGAGCAGTACTTC.